This T cell receptor beta chain is drawn from a study of blood T cell repertoires in COVID-19. Profiling relied on immunoSEQ multiplex PCR, and the TCRdb table lists in-frame clones only, not all of them. The table shows about 280,000 clones, with about nine tenths occurring only once. This CDR3 has 16 amino acids. V was trimmed by 1 base and J by 4 bases, leaving 14 bases between them. Germline V CDR1 and CDR2: SGHDT, YYEEEE. The chain carries TRBV5-6 and TRBJ2-2, with D possibly TRBD2 on 5 matching bases. This TCR was sampled from a man in his forties with active or convalescent COVID-19. The sequencing sample was made of peripheral blood. For the CDR3, the DNA is TGTGCCAGCAGCTTGAGCGCGCGGGTGGTCACCGGGGAGCTGTTTTTT. This sequence encodes CASSLSARVVTGELFF.